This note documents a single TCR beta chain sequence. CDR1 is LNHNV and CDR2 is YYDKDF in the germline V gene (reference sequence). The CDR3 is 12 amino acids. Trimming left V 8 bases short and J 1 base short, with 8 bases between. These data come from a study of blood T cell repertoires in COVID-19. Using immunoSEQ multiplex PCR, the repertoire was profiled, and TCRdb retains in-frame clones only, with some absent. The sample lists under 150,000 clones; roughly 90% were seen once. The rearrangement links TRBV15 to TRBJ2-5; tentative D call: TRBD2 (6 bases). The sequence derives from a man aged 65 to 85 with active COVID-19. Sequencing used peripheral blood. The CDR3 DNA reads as TGTGCCACCCGCGGGACCCAAGAGACCCAGTACTTC. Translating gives CATRGTQETQYF.